Shown below are 2 T cell receptor beta chains from a single sample sequenced in a study of radiation and T cells in renal cell carcinoma (dated by TCRdb to the early 2020s). Library prep was done by the immunoSEQ multiplex PCR assay. TCRdb mirrors the immuneACCESS table, restricted to in-frame sequences. Some clones are absent from its copies; in checked studies, under half trace to an unresolved V gene, and the reason for the others is unknown. The sample table shows some 80,000 clones, and around four fifths are seen once. The top ten clonotypes cover 2.4% of the sample. What the time point label conveys for this sample: blood 4 weeks post-SBRT, at nephrectomy. The treatment or condition label here, explained by the study, means: 15 Gy SBRT to primary tumor, nephrectomy 4 weeks later. The sample in question was blood, obtained from a patient whose treatment included radiotherapy and nephrectomy. All receptors come from an older woman with renal cell carcinoma.

V is TRBV21-1 and J is TRBJ2-1; the D call of TRBD1 is as the table states it, not checked on the DNA. TRBV21-1 is noted as a pseudogene. The CDR3 loop spans 16 amino acids. CDR3 nucleotides: TGTGCCAGCAGCAAAGCCAGGTTTGAGACCTACAATGAGCAGTTCTTC. This translates into CASSKARFETYNEQFF.

The sample holds one count of this clone. The CDR3 bases are TGTGCCAGCACGCCGGGGGAGGGAAACACCGGGGAGCTGTTTTTT. As protein: CASTPGEGNTGELFF. V is TRBV7-9 and J is TRBJ2-2; 7 bases fit TRBD2. The CDR3 totals 15 residues. Germline V gene sequence: CDR1 SEHNR, CDR2 FQNEAQ (reference sequence). Trimming removed 7 bases from V and 2 bases from J; junction bases left unmatched: 7.